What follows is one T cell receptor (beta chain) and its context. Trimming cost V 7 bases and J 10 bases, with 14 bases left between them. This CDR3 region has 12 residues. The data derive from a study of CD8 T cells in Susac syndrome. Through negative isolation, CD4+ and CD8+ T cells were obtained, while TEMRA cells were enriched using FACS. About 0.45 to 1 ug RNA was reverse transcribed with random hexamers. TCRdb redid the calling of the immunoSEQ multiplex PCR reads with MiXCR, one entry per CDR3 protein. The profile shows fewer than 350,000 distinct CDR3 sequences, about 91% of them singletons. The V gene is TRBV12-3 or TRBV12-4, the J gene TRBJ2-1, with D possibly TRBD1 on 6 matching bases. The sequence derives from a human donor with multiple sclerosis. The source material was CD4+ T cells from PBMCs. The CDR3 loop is CASTRGQGEQFF. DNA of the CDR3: TGTGCCAGCACCCGGGGCCAGGGGGAGCAGTTCTTC.